The 31 T cell receptor beta chains below were found in one sample sequenced in a study of blood T cell repertoires in COVID-19. Data came from immunoSEQ multiplex PCR; TCRdb stores just in-frame clones and leaves some out. Among roughly 200,000 clones listed, less than 90% were seen once. The sequenced material came from PBMCs or T cells enriched from blood (not recorded which). These receptors came from a woman aged 25 to 39 who had been exposed to COVID-19.

As DNA, the CDR3 is TGTGCCAGCAGCTTGCGTCCATCGGTGAACTATGGCTACACCTTC. Protein product: CASSLRPSVNYGYTF. The chain combines TRBV5-6 with TRBJ1-2; no clear D gene. Between the trimmed V and J ends, which lost 1 base and 2 bases, there was a span of 12 bases. Germline V CDR1 and CDR2: SGHDT, YYEEEE. This CDR3 contains 15 residues.

J is TRBJ1-6 and V is TRBV9, with 7 bases fitting TRBD1. The CDR3 totals 14 residues. V trimming: 4 bases; J trimming: 10 bases; junction bases outside the gene matches: 8. Germline V gene lookup returns CDR1 SGDLS and CDR2 YYNGEE. CDR3 DNA: TGTGCCAGCAGCTTTGACAGGGAAAGGTCACCCCTCCACTTT. As protein: CASSFDRERSPLHF.

V and J are TRBV6-6 and TRBJ1-6; D possibly corresponds to TRBD1 (6 bases). Germline V gene data show CDR1 as MNHNY and CDR2 as SVGAGI (reference sequence). Trimming pared 8 bases from V and 10 bases from J, leaving 12 bases between. CDR3 length equals 12 residues. Written as DNA, the CDR3 is TGTGCCAGCCAACTCCAGGGGTCACCCCTCCACTTT. Residues: CASQLQGSPLHF.

The V and J genes are TRBV4-2 and TRBJ1-3, with TRBD1 identical over 9 bases. Trimming cost V 2 bases and J 0 bases; bases outside gene matches: 11. Germline V gene sequence: CDR1 LGHNA, CDR2 YNFKEQ. CDR3 size: 19 residues. The CDR3 spells CASSQWVRTGDPSGNTIYF. CDR3 sequence (DNA): TGTGCCAGCAGCCAATGGGTACGGACAGGGGATCCCTCTGGAAACACCATATATTTT.

This clone was seen a single time. The rearrangement joins TRBV9 to TRBJ2-7; tentative D call: TRBD1 (6 bases). CDR1 is SGDLS, CDR2 YYNGEE, per germline. This CDR3 is built from 17 residues. The V end was cut by 0 bases, the J end by 1 base, with 17 bases between. CDR3 loop: CASSVGGTAGVSYEQYF. The CDR3 DNA is TGTGCCAGCAGCGTAGGTGGTACGGCAGGGGTTTCCTACGAGCAGTACTTC.

The chain is built from TRBV15 and TRBJ1-3; 9 positions agree with TRBD1. The CDR3 loop spans 15 amino acids. V lost 3 bases to trimming and J lost 3 bases; unmatched junction nucleotides: 3. CDR1 LNHNV and CDR2 YYDKDF come from the germline V gene (reference sequence). The CDR3 sequence is CATSSGDRVGNTIYF. The DNA for the CDR3 is TGTGCCACCAGCAGCGGGGACAGGGTTGGAAACACCATATATTTT.

This CDR3 reads CASSSGHFNEQFF. The CDR3 DNA reads TGTGCCAGCAGCTCAGGGCATTTCAATGAGCAGTTCTTC. V usage is TRBV7-9 and J usage is TRBJ2-1; tentative D call: TRBD1 (5 bases). Germline-derived CDR1 and CDR2 are SEHNR and FQNEAQ (reference sequence). This CDR3 is built from 13 residues. V was pared by 4 bases and J by 6 bases, with 10 bases between.

A few counts support this clone. The chain recombines TRBV6-2 or TRBV6-3 with TRBJ2-3, with D tentatively TRBD2 (6 bases). The germline V gene encodes CDR1 MNHEY and CDR2 SVGEGT. The V end was cut by 6 bases, the J end by 1 base, with 17 bases between. The CDR3 extends over 16 amino acids. The CDR3 is CASSLLLATGTDTQYF. CDR3 coding DNA: TGTGCCAGCAGCCTACTACTAGCTACGGGCACAGATACGCAGTATTTT.

The chain combines TRBV10-3 with TRBJ1-1; D is perhaps TRBD1 (6 bases). The V gene's germline CDR1 is ENHRY and CDR2 SYGVKD. Trimming removed 2 bases from V and 0 bases from J, with 16 bases in between. The CDR3 runs 17 residues. CDR3 region: CAISEPIGQPMNTEAFF. In nucleotides, the CDR3 is TGTGCCATCAGTGAGCCGATCGGACAGCCCATGAACACTGAAGCTTTCTTT.

The CDR3: CASIGRGNTGELFF. The CDR3 DNA follows: TGTGCCAGCATAGGGAGGGGAAACACCGGGGAGCTGTTTTTT. The chain couples TRBV2 to TRBJ2-2; 7 bases agree with TRBD2. This CDR3 is 14 amino acids long. J gave up 2 bases and V 7 bases, and 4 bases lay outside the gene matches. Germline V CDR1 and CDR2: SNHLY, FYNNEI.

This chain connects TRBV11-2 to TRBJ2-3; 7 bases agree with TRBD1. Looked up from germline, CDR1 is SGHAT and CDR2 is FQNNGV. V lost 5 bases to trimming and J lost 8 bases; unmatched junction nucleotides: 10. CDR3 size: 14 residues. CDR3 amino acids: CASSLRTGEGTQYF. CDR3 DNA: TGTGCCAGCAGCCTACGGACAGGTGAGGGTACGCAGTATTTT. The entire variable domain, with the rest obtained from reference TRBV11-2 and TRBJ2-3, is as follows: EAGVAQSPRYKIIEKRQSVAFWCNPISGHATLYWYQQILGQGPKLLIQFQNNGVVDDSQLPKDRFSAERLKGVDSTLKIQPAKLEDSAVYLCASSLRTGEGTQYFGPGTRLTVL.

This sequence joins TRBV4-1 and TRBJ1-1; D possibly corresponds to TRBD1 (6 bases). The CDR3 loop spans 12 amino acids. The germline gives CDR1 MGHRA, CDR2 YSYEKL. Trimming took off 3 bases at V and 8 bases at J, with 10 bases between the two ends. The chain's CDR3 is CASSQWGTEAFF. The CDR3 nucleotides are TGCGCCAGCAGCCAGTGGGGGACAGAAGCTTTCTTT.

The chain links TRBV6-1 to TRBJ2-1; D gene ambiguous. Germline V CDR1 and CDR2: MNHNS, SASEGT. The CDR3 length is 16 residues. Trimming removed 4 bases from V and 5 bases from J, with 18 bases in between. This CDR3 reads CASSVRPVTTNNEQFF. CDR3 bases: TGTGCCAGCAGTGTAAGACCGGTCACTACCAACAATGAGCAGTTCTTC.

This chain links TRBV7-8 with TRBJ2-2, with D tentatively TRBD2 (6 bases). The CDR3 sequence is 15 residues long. V was shortened by 1 base and J by 8 bases, with 14 bases between the two germline ends. Looked up from germline, CDR1 is SGHVS and CDR2 is FQNEAQ. CDR3 nucleotide sequence: TGTGCCAGCAGCTTAGGTCTGCGTGCGGGGGGGGAGCTGTTTTTT. Protein: CASSLGLRAGGELFF.

V usage is TRBV7-6 and J usage is TRBJ1-2, with a weak D call TRBD1 (6 bases). This CDR3 region has 18 residues. The V end lost 5 bases, the J end lost 3 bases, and 25 bases lay between the germline ends. The V gene's germline CDR1 is SGHVS and CDR2 FNYEAQ. CDR3 protein: CASSLRVGTGPNHYGYTF. CDR3 DNA: TGTGCCAGCAGCCTAAGAGTGGGAACAGGGCCGAATCACTATGGCTACACCTTC.

The J gene is TRBJ2-3, the V gene TRBV19; D is unresolved. CDR1 is LNHDA and CDR2 is SQIVND in the germline V gene (reference sequence). The CDR3 covers 14 residues. With 3 bases removed from V and 6 bases from J, the gap between germline ends came to 13 bases. In DNA form, the CDR3 reads TGTGCCAGTAGTATCCCATCCGAGAGGGATACGCAGTATTTT. It is translated as CASSIPSERDTQYF.

J is TRBJ2-2 and V is TRBV9; D might be TRBD2 (6 bases). The CDR3 totals 16 residues. Trimming pared 7 bases from V and 0 bases from J, leaving 16 bases between. In germline, CDR1 is SGDLS, CDR2 YYNGEE. This chain's CDR3 is CASSWELATNTGELFF. The CDR3, as DNA: TGTGCCAGCTCGTGGGAACTAGCCACGAACACCGGGGAGCTGTTTTTT.

V gene TRBV10-3 combines with J gene TRBJ1-1; D possibly corresponds to TRBD1 (5 bases). This CDR3 is built from 15 residues. Trimming left V 3 bases short and J 4 bases short, with 15 bases between. Germline V CDR1 and CDR2: ENHRY, SYGVKD. CDR3 in DNA: TGTGCCATCAGTGATGGGAGGGGCGGGGTCACTGAAGCTTTCTTT. Encoded protein: CAISDGRGGVTEAFF.

J is TRBJ2-1 and V is TRBV7-2; possible D gene TRBD2, 6 bases. The V end was cut by 5 bases, the J end by 7 bases, with 12 bases between. The CDR3 spans 13 residues. Per the germline V gene, CDR1 is SGHTA and CDR2 is FQGNSA. This chain's CDR3 is CASSPSRGNEQFF. CDR3 nucleotides: TGTGCCAGCAGCCCATCCCGGGGGAATGAGCAGTTCTTC.

V and J are TRBV5-1 and TRBJ2-3; perhaps TRBD1 as D (7 bases). The germline V and J ends were trimmed by 6 bases and 1 base, with 12 bases remaining between them. This CDR3 comprises 14 residues. CDR1 and CDR2 from the germline V gene are SGHRS and YFSETQ. This CDR3 is CASKEGAGTDTQYF. For the CDR3, the DNA is TGCGCCAGCAAGGAGGGGGCGGGCACAGATACGCAGTATTTT.

V and J are TRBV11-2 and TRBJ1-6; 7 bases align to TRBD1. Unmatched junction bases numbered 9, after V lost 5 bases and J lost 8 bases. CDR1 and CDR2 (germline): SGHAT, FQNNGV. The CDR3 contains 15 residues. CDR3 sequence (DNA): TGTGCCAGCAGCCAGACTTGGGACAGTTATTCACCCCTCCACTTT. This translates into CASSQTWDSYSPLHF.

The genes are TRBV11-2 and TRBJ1-4; D remains ambiguous. V gave up 5 bases and J gave up 7 bases, with 23 bases separating them. Germline V lookup: CDR1 SGHAT, CDR2 FQNNGV. CDR3 length: 17 residues. CDR3: CASSQEASQWVGEKLFF. The CDR3 coding sequence is TGTGCCAGCAGCCAGGAGGCGTCGCAATGGGTGGGTGAAAAACTGTTTTTT.

The CDR3 is CASVRGGGNTIYF. The DNA of the CDR3 is TGTGCCAGCGTCCGGGGGGGAGGAAACACCATATATTTT. The V gene is TRBV11-2, the J gene TRBJ1-3, with D tentatively TRBD1 (5 bases). The CDR3 contains 13 residues. Trimming shortened V by 8 bases and J by 4 bases, and 12 bases separated the two germline ends. Germline lookup yields CDR1 SGHAT and CDR2 FQNNGV. Complete variable domain (other parts from reference TRBV11-2 and TRBJ1-3): EAGVAQSPRYKIIEKRQSVAFWCNPISGHATLYWYQQILGQGPKLLIQFQNNGVVDDSQLPKDRFSAERLKGVDSTLKIQPAKLEDSAVYLCASVRGGGNTIYFGEGSWLTVV.

The V call is TRBV28, the J call TRBJ1-2; TRBD1 matches 8 bases. In germline, CDR1 is MDHEN, CDR2 SYDVKM. There are 14 residues in the CDR3. The ends lost 11 bases at V and 4 bases at J; junction bases unmatched: 12. The CDR3 DNA reads as TGTGCCTGCAATGGACAGGGAACGGGCTATGGCTACACCTTC. Its protein product is CACNGQGTGYGYTF.

V and J are TRBV27 and TRBJ1-4; the D is unclear. V was trimmed by 3 bases and J by 8 bases, leaving 7 bases between them. CDR3 length: 12 amino acids. The V gene's germline CDR1 is MNHEY and CDR2 SMNVEV (reference sequence). CDR3 nucleotide sequence: TGTGCCAGCAGTTTTTCGGGGGAAAAACTGTTTTTT. It is translated as CASSFSGEKLFF.

This clone was picked up a small number of times. The CDR3 sequence is CASIRDRGTIYF. CDR3 DNA: TGTGCCAGCATCCGGGACAGGGGAACCATATATTTT. The V gene is TRBV21-1, the J gene TRBJ1-3; TRBD1 is taken as the D call from the table, unchecked against the DNA. TRBV21-1 is a known pseudogene. This CDR3 is built from 12 residues.

This clone came up a few times. The rearrangement links TRBV15 to TRBJ1-2; the D is unclear. The CDR3 consists of 14 residues. The germline CDR1 and CDR2 sequences are LNHNV and YYDKDF (reference sequence). Trimming took off 4 bases at V and 2 bases at J, with 11 bases between the two ends. CDR3 sequence reads: CATSTRTGNYGYTF. CDR3 sequence (DNA): TGTGCCACCAGCACGAGGACGGGGAACTATGGCTACACCTTC.

This CDR3 reads CASSVYVGTGLGDSGNTIYF. The CDR3 DNA sequence: TGTGCCAGCAGCGTGTACGTCGGGACAGGGCTAGGGGACTCTGGAAACACCATATATTTT. The V and J genes are TRBV9 and TRBJ1-3; 9 bases align to TRBD1. The J segment lost 0 bases and the V segment lost 2 bases, leaving 15 bases of the junction unmatched. This CDR3 has 20 residues. From germline, CDR1 is SGDLS and CDR2 YYNGEE.

The rearrangement joins TRBV6-5 to TRBJ1-1; TRBD1 is a possible D gene (5 bases). V was clipped by 5 bases and J by 5 bases, with 15 bases between them. The CDR3 is made up of 14 amino acids. The germline CDR1 and CDR2 sequences are MNHEY and SVGAGI. Here the CDR3 DNA reads TGTGCCAGCAGTCCCGGGACTTGGGATACTGAAGCTTTCTTT. It codes for CASSPGTWDTEAFF.

This chain links TRBV7-8 with TRBJ2-7; D gene uncertain. Germline CDR1 is SGHVS and CDR2 is FQNEAQ. CDR3 length: 12 amino acids. V dropped 0 bases and J dropped 7 bases, with 7 bases sitting between them. The CDR3 here is CASSLANREQYF. In DNA form, the CDR3 reads TGTGCCAGCAGCTTAGCAAACCGGGAGCAGTACTTC. Using reference TRBV7-8 and TRBJ2-7 for the parts outside the CDR3, the full variable domain is GAGVSQSPRYKVAKRGQDVALRCDPISGHVSLFWYQQALGQGPEFLTYFQNEAQLDKSGLPSDRFFAERPEGSVSTLKIQRTQQEDSAVYLCASSLANREQYFGPGTRLTVT.

This chain joins TRBV6-4 and TRBJ2-1, with 8 positions matching TRBD1. Unmatched junction bases numbered 4, after V lost 2 bases and J lost 7 bases. CDR1 is MRHNA, CDR2 SNTAGT, per germline. The CDR3 runs to 14 residues. Written as DNA, the CDR3 is TGTGCCAGCAGTGACAGGGACAGGTCGAATGAGCAGTTCTTC. This gives the protein CASSDRDRSNEQFF.